The present entry profiles one T cell receptor (beta chain) with its context. This sample was taken from a study of control samples from healthy donors and cancer patients. This table comes from immunoSEQ multiplex PCR, and its TCRdb copy is limited to in-frame clones, with some not included. The sample yields about 79,000 clones, approximately 93% seen once. Trimming removed 4 bases at V and 7 bases at J, with 8 bases between. Germline assignment: CDR1 SGHAT and CDR2 FQNNGV. This CDR3 contains 12 residues. Material: PBMCs. The sequence was obtained from a woman aged 40 to 55 with lung cancer. The V and J genes are TRBV11-2 and TRBJ1-5; D not certain. The CDR3 loop reads CASSSNTQPQHF. Written as DNA, the CDR3 is TGTGCCAGCAGCTCAAACACCCAGCCCCAGCATTTT.